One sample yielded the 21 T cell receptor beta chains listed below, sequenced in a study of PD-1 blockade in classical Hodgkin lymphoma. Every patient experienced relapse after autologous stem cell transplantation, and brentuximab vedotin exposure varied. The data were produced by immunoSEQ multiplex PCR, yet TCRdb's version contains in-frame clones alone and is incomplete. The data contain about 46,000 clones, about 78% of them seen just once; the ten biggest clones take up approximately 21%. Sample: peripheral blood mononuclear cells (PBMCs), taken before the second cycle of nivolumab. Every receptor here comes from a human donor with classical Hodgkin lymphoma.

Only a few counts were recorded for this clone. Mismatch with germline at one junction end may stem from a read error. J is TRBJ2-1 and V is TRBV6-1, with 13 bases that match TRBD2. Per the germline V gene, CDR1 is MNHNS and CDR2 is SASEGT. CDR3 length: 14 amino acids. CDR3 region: CASREGLAGVGQFF. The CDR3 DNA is TGTGCCAGCAGGGAAGGACTAGCGGGAGTTGGGCAGTTCTTC.

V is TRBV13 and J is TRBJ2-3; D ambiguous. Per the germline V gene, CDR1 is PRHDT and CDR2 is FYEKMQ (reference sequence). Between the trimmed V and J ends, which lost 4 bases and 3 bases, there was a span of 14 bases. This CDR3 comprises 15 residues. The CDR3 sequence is CASSYQAVRTDTQYF. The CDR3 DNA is TGTGCCAGCAGCTACCAGGCAGTACGAACAGATACGCAGTATTTT.

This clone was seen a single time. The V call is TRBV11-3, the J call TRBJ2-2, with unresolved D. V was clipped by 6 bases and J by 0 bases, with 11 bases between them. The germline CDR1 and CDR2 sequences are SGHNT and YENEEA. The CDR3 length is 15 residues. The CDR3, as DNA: TGTGCCAGCAGACGAATAGGGTCGAACACCGGGGAGCTGTTTTTT. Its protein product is CASRRIGSNTGELFF.

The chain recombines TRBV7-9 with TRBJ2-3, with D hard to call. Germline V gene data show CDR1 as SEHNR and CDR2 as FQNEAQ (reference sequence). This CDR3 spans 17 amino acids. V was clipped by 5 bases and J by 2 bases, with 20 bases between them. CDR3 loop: CASSPRSGVGNTDTQYF. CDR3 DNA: TGTGCCAGCAGCCCCCGGAGTGGTGTAGGCAACACAGATACGCAGTATTTT.

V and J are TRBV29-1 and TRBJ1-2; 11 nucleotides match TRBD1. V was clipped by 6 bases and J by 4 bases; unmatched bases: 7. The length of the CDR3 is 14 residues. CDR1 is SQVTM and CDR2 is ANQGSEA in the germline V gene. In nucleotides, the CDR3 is TGCAGCGTCCGGGGACAGGGGGTCCCCTATGGCTACACCTTC. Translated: CSVRGQGVPYGYTF.

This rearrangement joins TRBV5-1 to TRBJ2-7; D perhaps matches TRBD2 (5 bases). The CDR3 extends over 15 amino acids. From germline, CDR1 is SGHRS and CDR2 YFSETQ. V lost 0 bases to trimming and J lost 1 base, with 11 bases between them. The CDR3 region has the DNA TGCGCCAGCAGCTTGGATTGGGGAGTTTCCTACGAGCAGTACTTC. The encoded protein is CASSLDWGVSYEQYF.

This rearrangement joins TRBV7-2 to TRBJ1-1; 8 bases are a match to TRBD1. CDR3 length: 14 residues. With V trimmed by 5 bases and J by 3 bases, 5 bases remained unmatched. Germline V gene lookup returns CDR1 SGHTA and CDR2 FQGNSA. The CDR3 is CASSLSQGDTEAFF. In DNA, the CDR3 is TGTGCCAGCAGCCTATCACAGGGGGACACTGAAGCTTTCTTT.

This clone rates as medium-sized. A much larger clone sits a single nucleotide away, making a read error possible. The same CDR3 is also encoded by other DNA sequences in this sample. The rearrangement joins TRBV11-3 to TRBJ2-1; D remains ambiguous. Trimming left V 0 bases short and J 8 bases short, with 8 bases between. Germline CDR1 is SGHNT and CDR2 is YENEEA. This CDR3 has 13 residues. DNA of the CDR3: TGTGCCAGCAGCTTAGAGGGCAGCGATGAGCAGTTCTTC. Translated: CASSLEGSDEQFF.

The CDR3 here is CASGLDHYGYTF. In nucleotides, the CDR3 is TGTGCTAGTGGTTTGGACCACTATGGCTACACCTTC. The J gene is TRBJ1-2, the V gene TRBV12-5; D is ambiguous. The germline V gene encodes CDR1 LGHNT and CDR2 FRNRAP. V gave up 1 base and J gave up 3 bases, with 3 bases separating them. The CDR3 is 12 residues long.

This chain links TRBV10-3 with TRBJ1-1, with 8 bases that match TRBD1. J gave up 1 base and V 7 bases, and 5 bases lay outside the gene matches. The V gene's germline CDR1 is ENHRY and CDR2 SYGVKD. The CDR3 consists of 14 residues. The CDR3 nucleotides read TGTGCCATCACCAAAGACAGGGGGAACACTGAAGCTTTCTTT. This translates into CAITKDRGNTEAFF.

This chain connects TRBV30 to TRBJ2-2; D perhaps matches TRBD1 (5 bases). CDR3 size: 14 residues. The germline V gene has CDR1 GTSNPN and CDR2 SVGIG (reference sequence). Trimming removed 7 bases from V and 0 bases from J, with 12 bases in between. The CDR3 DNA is TGTGCCTTCAGGGTCATAGCGAACACCGGGGAGCTGTTTTTT. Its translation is CAFRVIANTGELFF.

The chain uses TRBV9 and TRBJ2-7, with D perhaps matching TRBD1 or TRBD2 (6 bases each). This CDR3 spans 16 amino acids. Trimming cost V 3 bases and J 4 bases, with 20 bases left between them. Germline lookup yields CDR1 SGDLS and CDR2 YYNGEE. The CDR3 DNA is TGTGCCAGCAGCGCCCCGAGGTGGGGGGCCGGGTACGAGCAGTACTTC. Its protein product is CASSAPRWGAGYEQYF. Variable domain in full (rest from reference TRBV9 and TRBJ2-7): DSGVTQTPKHLITATGQRVTLRCSPRSGDLSVYWYQQSLDQGLQFLIQYYNGEERAKGNILERFSAQQFPDLHSELNLSSLELGDSALYFCASSAPRWGAGYEQYFGPGTRLTVT.

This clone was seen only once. The CDR3 region has the DNA TGTGCCAGCAGCTTAGCAGGGCTAGCGGCTACCTACGAGCAGTACTTC. Translating it yields CASSLAGLAATYEQYF. The chain recombines TRBV11-2 with TRBJ2-7, with TRBD2 matching 7 bases. Germline CDR1 and CDR2: SGHAT and FQNNGV. The junction had 8 bases not matched to a gene; V was cut back by 1 base and J by 2 bases. This CDR3 is 16 amino acids long.

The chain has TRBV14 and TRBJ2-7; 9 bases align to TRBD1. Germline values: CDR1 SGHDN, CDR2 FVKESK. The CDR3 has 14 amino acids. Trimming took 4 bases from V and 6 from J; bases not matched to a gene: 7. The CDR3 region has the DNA TGTGCCAGCAGCCGACGGACAGGGGTGGCCGAGCAGTACTTC. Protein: CASSRRTGVAEQYF.

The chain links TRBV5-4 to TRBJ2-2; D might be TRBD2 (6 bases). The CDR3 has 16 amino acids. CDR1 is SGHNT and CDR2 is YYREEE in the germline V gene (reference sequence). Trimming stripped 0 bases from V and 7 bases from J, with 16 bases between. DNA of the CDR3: TGTGCCAGCAGCTTGGGTCCGGGGGAGTTAGTCGGGGAGCTGTTTTTT. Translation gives CASSLGPGELVGELFF.

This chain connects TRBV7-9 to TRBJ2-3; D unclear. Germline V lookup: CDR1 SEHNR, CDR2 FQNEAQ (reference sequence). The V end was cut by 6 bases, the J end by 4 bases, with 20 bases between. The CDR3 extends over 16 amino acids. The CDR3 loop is CASRRAAWGNADTQYF. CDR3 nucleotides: TGTGCCAGCAGGCGCGCGGCCTGGGGAAACGCAGATACGCAGTATTTT. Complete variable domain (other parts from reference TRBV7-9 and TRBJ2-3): DTGVSQNPRHKITKRGQNVTFRCDPISEHNRLYWYRQTLGQGPEFLTYFQNEAQLEKSRLLSDRFSAERPKGSFSTLEIQRTEQGDSAMYLCASRRAAWGNADTQYFGPGTRLTVL.

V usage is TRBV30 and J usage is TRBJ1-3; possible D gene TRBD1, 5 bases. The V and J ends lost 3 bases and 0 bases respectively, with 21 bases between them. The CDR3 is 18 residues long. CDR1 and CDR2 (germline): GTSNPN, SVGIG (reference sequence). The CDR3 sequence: CAWRTDHLGGYSGNTIYF. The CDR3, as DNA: TGTGCCTGGAGAACAGACCATCTGGGGGGATACTCTGGAAACACCATATATTTT.

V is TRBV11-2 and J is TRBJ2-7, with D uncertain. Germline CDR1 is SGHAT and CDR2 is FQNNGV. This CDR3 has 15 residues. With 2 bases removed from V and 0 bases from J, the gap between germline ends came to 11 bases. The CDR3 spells CASSLFRYSSYEQYF. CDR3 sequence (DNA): TGTGCCAGCAGCTTATTCAGGTATAGCTCCTACGAGCAGTACTTC. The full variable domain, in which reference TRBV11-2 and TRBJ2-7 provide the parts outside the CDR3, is EAGVAQSPRYKIIEKRQSVAFWCNPISGHATLYWYQQILGQGPKLLIQFQNNGVVDDSQLPKDRFSAERLKGVDSTLKIQPAKLEDSAVYLCASSLFRYSSYEQYFGPGTRLTVT.

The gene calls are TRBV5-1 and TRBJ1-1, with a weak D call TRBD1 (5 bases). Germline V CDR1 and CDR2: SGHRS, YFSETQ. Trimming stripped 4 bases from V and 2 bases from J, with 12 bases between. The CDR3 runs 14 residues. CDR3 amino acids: CASSPGTGNTEAFF. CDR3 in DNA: TGCGCCAGCAGCCCCGGGACGGGAAACACTGAAGCTTTCTTT.

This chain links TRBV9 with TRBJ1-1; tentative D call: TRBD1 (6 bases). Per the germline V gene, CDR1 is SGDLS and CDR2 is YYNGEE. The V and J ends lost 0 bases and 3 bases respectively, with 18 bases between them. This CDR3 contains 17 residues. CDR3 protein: CASSVATSGGGDTEAFF. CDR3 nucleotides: TGTGCCAGCAGCGTAGCTACGAGCGGGGGCGGCGACACTGAAGCTTTCTTT.

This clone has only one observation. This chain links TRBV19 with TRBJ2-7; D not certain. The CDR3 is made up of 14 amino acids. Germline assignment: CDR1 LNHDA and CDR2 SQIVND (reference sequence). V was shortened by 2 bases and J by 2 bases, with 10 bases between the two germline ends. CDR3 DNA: TGTGCCAGTAGTATAATCGGCGGTGCCTACGAGCAGTACTTC. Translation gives CASSIIGGAYEQYF.